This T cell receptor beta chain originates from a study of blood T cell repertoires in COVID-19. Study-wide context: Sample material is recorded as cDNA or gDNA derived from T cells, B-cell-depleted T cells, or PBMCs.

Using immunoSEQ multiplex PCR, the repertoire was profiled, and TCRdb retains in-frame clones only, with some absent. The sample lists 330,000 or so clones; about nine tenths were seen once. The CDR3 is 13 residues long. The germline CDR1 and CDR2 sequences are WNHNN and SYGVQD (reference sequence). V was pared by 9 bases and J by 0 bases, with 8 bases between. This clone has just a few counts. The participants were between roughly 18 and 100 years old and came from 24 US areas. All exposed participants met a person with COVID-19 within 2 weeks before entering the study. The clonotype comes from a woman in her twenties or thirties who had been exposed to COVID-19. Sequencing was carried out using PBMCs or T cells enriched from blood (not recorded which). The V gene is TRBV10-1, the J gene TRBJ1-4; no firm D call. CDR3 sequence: CARRVATNEKLFF. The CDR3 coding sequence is TGCGCCAGGAGAGTTGCAACTAATGAAAAACTGTTTTTT.